This T cell receptor (beta chain) was sequenced for a study of technical replicates of blood from a few donors. Looked up from germline, CDR1 is WSHSY and CDR2 is SAAADI. CDR3 length equals 14 residues. Trimming pared 8 bases from V and 6 bases from J, leaving 18 bases between. Clones were read by immunoSEQ multiplex PCR, and TCRdb kept only the in-frame ones, dropping some. The sample lists about 76,000 clones; roughly 96% were seen once. Input material: T cells isolated from PBMCs. The chain is built from TRBV10-2 and TRBJ2-3; TRBD2 might be the D (6 bases). This receptor was identified in a human donor in good health. CDR3 protein: CASRDSYLGDTQYF. CDR3 nucleotides: TGCGCCAGCCGGGACTCCTACTTAGGGGATACGCAGTATTTT.